The text below deals with one T cell receptor (beta chain). Clones were sequenced by immunoSEQ multiplex PCR, and TCRdb holds only the in-frame ones, with some missing. The sample includes around 140,000 clones, less than 90% of them seen just once. This sample is drawn from a study of radiation and T cells in renal cell carcinoma. As to time point: baseline pretreatment blood. Specified treatment: 15 Gy SBRT to primary tumor, nephrectomy 4 weeks later. The V end lost 1 base, the J end lost 1 base, and 7 bases lay between the germline ends. The CDR3 length is 15 residues. In germline, CDR1 is MNHEY, CDR2 SMNVEV (reference sequence).

The clonotype comes from a woman aged 45 to 65 with renal cell carcinoma. The chain carries TRBV27 and TRBJ2-2, with D possibly being TRBD2 (6 bases). The sample consisted of blood, taken from a patient whose treatment included radiotherapy and nephrectomy. The chain's CDR3 is CASSLYGRNTGELFF. The CDR3 DNA reads as TGTGCCAGCAGTTTATACGGGAGGAACACCGGGGAGCTGTTTTTT.